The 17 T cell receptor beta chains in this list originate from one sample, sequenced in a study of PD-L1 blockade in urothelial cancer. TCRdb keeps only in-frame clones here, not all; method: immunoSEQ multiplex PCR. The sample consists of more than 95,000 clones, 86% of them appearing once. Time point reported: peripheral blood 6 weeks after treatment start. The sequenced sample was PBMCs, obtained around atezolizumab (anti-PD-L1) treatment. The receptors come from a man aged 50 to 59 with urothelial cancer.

DNA of the CDR3: TGTGCCACCAGCAGAGATCGGGGCGGGGATGGCTACACCTTC. Its translation: CATSRDRGGDGYTF. This chain connects TRBV15 to TRBJ1-2; D possibly corresponds to TRBD1 (5 bases). This CDR3 spans 14 amino acids. V gave up 0 bases and J gave up 6 bases, with 11 bases separating them. Germline CDR1 reads LNHNV; CDR2 reads YYDKDF (reference sequence). Together with reference TRBV15 and TRBJ1-2, the CDR3 gives the full variable domain: DAMVIQNPRYQVTQFGKPVTLSCSQTLNHNVMYWYQQKSSQAPKLLFHYYDKDFNNEADTPDNFQSRRPNTSFCFLDIRSPGLGDTAMYLCATSRDRGGDGYTFGSGTRLTVV.

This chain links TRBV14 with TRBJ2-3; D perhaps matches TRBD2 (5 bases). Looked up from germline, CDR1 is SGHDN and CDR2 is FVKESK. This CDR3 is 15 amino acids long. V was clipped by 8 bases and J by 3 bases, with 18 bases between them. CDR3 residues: CASGSNLGGTDTQYF. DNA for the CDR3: TGTGCCAGCGGGTCTAACCTCGGAGGTACAGATACGCAGTATTTT.

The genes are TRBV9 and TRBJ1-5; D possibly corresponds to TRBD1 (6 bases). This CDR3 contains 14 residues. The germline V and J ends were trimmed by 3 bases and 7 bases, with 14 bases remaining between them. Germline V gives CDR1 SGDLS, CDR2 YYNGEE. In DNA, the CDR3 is TGTGCCAGCAGCGGGGGGCCGCGGGTGCAGCCCCAGCATTTT. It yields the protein CASSGGPRVQPQHF.

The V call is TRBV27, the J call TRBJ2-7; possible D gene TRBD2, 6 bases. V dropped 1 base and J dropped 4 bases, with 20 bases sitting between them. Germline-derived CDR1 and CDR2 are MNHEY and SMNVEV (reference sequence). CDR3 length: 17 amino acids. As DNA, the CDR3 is TGTGCCAGCAGTTTATGGAGTGGTGGGACTGGGCTTTACGAGCAGTACTTC. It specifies CASSLWSGGTGLYEQYF.

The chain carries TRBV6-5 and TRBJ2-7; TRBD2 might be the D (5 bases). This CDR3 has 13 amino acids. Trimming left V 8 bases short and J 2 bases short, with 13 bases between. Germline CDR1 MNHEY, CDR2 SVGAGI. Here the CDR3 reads CASRSAGTYEQYF. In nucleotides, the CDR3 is TGTGCCAGCCGATCGGCGGGTACCTACGAGCAGTACTTC.

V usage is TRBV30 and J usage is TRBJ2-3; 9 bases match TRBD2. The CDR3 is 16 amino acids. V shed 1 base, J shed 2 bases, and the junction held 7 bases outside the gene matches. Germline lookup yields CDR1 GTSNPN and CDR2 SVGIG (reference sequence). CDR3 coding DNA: TGTGCCTGGAGTGACCTAGCGGGAATAATCACAGATACGCAGTATTTT. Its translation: CAWSDLAGIITDTQYF.

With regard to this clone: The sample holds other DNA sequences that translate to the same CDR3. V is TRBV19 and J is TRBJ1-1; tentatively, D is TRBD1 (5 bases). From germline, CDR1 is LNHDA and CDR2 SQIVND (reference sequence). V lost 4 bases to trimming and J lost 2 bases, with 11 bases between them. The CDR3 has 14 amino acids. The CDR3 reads CASSTGRDNTEAFF. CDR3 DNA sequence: TGTGCCAGTAGTACGGGGAGGGACAACACTGAAGCTTTCTTT.

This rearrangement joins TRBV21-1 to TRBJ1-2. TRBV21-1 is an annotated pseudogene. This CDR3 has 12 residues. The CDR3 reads CASSILGGDCTF. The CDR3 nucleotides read TGTGCCAGCAGCATCCTCGGGGGGGACTGCACCTTC.

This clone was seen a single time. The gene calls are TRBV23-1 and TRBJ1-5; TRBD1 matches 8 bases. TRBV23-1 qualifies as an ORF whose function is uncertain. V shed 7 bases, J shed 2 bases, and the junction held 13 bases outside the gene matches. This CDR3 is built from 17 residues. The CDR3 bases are TGCGCCAGCACCCACGATTACAGGGGGACAGGCAATCAGCCCCAGCATTTT. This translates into CASTHDYRGTGNQPQHF.

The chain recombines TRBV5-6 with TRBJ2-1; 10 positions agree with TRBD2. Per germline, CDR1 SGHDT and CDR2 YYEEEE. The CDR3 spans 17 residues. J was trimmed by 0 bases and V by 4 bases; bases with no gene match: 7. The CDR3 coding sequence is TGTGCCAGCAGCCTGGGACTAGCGCGAAACTCCTACAATGAGCAGTTCTTC. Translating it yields CASSLGLARNSYNEQFF.

CDR3 protein: CASSLRGLPRDEQFF. Written as DNA, the CDR3 is TGTGCCAGCAGTTTGAGGGGACTCCCTAGGGATGAGCAGTTCTTC. The chain combines TRBV27 with TRBJ2-1, with D perhaps TRBD2 (6 bases). The germline V gene encodes CDR1 MNHEY and CDR2 SMNVEV (reference sequence). Trimming took 3 bases from V and 8 from J, leaving 17 bases between them. This CDR3 has 15 amino acids.

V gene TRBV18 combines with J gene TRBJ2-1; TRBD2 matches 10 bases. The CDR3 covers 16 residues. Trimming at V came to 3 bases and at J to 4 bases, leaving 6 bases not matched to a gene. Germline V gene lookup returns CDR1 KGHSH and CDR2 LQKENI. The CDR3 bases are TGTGCCAGCTCACCGAGAAGCGGGAGGGTATACAATGAGCAGTTCTTC. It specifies CASSPRSGRVYNEQFF.

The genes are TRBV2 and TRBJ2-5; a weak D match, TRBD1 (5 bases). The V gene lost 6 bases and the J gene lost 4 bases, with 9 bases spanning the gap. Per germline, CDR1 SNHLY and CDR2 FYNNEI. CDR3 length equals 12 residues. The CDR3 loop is CASSGHTETQYF. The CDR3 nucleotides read TGTGCCAGCAGCGGACATACAGAGACCCAGTACTTC.

The DNA of the CDR3 is TGTGCCTGGAGCAGGGCCGGTGGGGGACAGGGGGCGAATGGTCAGTACTTC. Protein product: CAWSRAGGGQGANGQYF. The chain uses TRBV30 and TRBJ2-5; 12 bases are shared with TRBD1. The junction had 19 bases not matched to a gene; V was cut back by 3 bases and J by 11 bases. This CDR3 is built from 17 residues. The V gene's germline CDR1 is GTSNPN and CDR2 SVGIG (reference sequence).

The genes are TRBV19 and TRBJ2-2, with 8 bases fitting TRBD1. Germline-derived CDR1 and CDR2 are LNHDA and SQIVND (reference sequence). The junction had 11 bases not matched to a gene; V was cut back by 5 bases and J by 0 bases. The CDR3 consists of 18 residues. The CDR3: CASSWTGYRETNTGELFF. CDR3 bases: TGTGCCAGTAGTTGGACAGGGTATCGGGAAACGAACACCGGGGAGCTGTTTTTT.

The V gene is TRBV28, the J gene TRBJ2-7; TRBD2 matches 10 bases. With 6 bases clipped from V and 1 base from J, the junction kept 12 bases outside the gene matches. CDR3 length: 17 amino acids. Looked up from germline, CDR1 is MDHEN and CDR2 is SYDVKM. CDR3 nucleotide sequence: TGTGCCAGCAGGGGCAGGGGGAGACTAGCGGGTTCCTACGAGCAGTACTTC. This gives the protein CASRGRGRLAGSYEQYF.

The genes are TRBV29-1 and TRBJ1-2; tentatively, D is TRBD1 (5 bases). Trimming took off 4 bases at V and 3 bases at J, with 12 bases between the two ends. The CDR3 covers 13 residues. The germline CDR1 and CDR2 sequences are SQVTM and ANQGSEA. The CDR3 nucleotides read TGCAGCGTTGGCCAGGGAACTTACTATGGCTACACCTTC. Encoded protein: CSVGQGTYYGYTF. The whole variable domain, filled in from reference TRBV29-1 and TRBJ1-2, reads SAVISQKPSRDICQRGTSLTIQCQVDSQVTMMFWYRQQPGQSLTLIATANQGSEATYESGFVIDKFPISRPNLTFSTLTVSNMSPEDSSIYLCSVGQGTYYGYTFGSGTRLTVV.